The 30 T cell receptor beta chains below were found in one sample sequenced in a study of tissue T cells after allogeneic stem cell transplantation. Measured with immunoSEQ multiplex PCR; TCRdb has only the in-frame clones, and not every one. The sample lists 4,500 to 6,500 clones; 48% were seen once. Time point defined: mouse harvest day 7 after allogeneic transplant. Each mouse received 10^7 T-cell-depleted marrow cells plus 10^6 splenic CD5+ T cells by tail vein. The material sequenced was gut tissue. The receptors here all came from a female BALB/c mouse given C57BL/6 T cells with graft-versus-host disease after an allogeneic hematopoietic cell transplant.

This clone is medium-sized in the sample. Mouse germline and gene names are used. The read falls 1 residue short of the CDR3 end, and the missing part is taken from the germline J gene. This sequence joins TRBV26 and TRBJ1-3; D may be TRBD1 (6 bases). V lost 4 bases and J lost 2, with 6 bases in between. CDR3 length: 13 amino acids. The germline gives CDR1 KGHPV, CDR2 FQNQEV (reference sequence). CDR3 bases read: TGTGCCAGCAGTCAGGGGGCTGGAAATACGCTCTAT. Its protein product is CASSQGAGNTLY. The whole CDR3 sequence reads CASSQGAGNTLYF.

The sample holds a few counts of this clone. Germline and genes here are mouse. The observed sequence ends 1 residue before the CDR3 terminus, with the missing tail filled in from the germline J gene. The chain couples TRBV26 to TRBJ2-3; TRBD1 might be the D (6 bases). The germline V gene encodes CDR1 KGHPV and CDR2 FQNQEV (reference sequence). The V end lost 4 bases, the J end lost 5 bases, and 7 bases lay between the germline ends. The CDR3 runs 12 residues. The sequenced part of the CDR3 DNA is TGTGCCAGCAGTCCGGGACAAGAAACGCTGTAT. Translation: CASSPGQETLY. The whole CDR3 protein reads CASSPGQETLYF.

This clone turned up a few times. The gene symbols are mouse symbols. CDR3 amino acids: CASSQPGHNNQAPLF. The CDR3 DNA, read in part, is TGTGCCAGCAGCCAACCTGGACACAACAACCAGGCTCCGCTT. J is TRBJ1-5 and V is TRBV2; a weak D match, TRBD1 (5 bases). The CDR3 end falls 1 residue outside the read, so it is completed with the germline J gene. There are 15 residues in the CDR3. Germline CDR1 is LGHNA and CDR2 is YSYQKL. V lost 2 bases and J lost 1, with 9 bases in between. Based on the CDR3 plus reference TRBV2 and TRBJ1-5, the full variable domain is DPKIIQKPKYLVAVTGSEKILICEQYLGHNAMYWYRQSAKKPLEFMFSYSYQKLMDNQTASSRFQPQSSKKNHLDLQITALKPDDSATYFCASSQPGHNNQAPLFGEGTRLSVL.

A word on this clone: Mouse gene names apply. The read halts 1 residue ahead of the CDR3 end, with the missing end drawn from the germline J gene. This chain uses TRBV16 with TRBJ2-4; D not resolved. This CDR3 contains 11 residues. The germline gives CDR1 SGHSA, CDR2 FRNQAP. V gave up 3 bases and J gave up 4 bases, with 2 bases separating them. Incomplete CDR3 DNA: TGTGCAAGCAGCTTTGAAAACACCTTGTAC. It is translated as CASSFENTLY. The whole CDR3 region reads CASSFENTLYF.

Points on this clone: Gene names and germline refer to mouse. From the germline J gene comes the end of the CDR3, since the read stops 1 residue before it. The chain couples TRBV23 to TRBJ1-4; the DNA was not used to check the table's D call, TRBD1. This CDR3 spans 17 amino acids. Germline loops: CDR1 KGHTA, CDR2 FQNQQP. The CDR3 here is CSSSQSIRGFSNERLFF. The part of the CDR3 DNA that was read is TGCTCCAGCAGTCAATCAATCAGGGGTTTTTCCAACGAAAGATTATTT.

Comments on this clone: Each gene name is a mouse one. The read stops 1 residue short of the end of the CDR3; the missing end is completed from the germline J gene. The sample contains more than one DNA sequence encoding this CDR3. V is TRBV26 and J is TRBJ1-1; D is undetermined. V was pared by 5 bases and J by 5 bases, with 6 bases between. This CDR3 contains 11 residues. Germline V gene lookup returns CDR1 KGHPV and CDR2 FQNQEV (reference sequence). CDR3 DNA (partial): TGTGCCAGCAGTTTATCTACAGAAGTCTTC. This encodes CASSLSTEVF. The whole CDR3 reads CASSLSTEVFF.

On this clone: All gene names here are mouse names. The CDR3 is cut off 1 residue early in the read; its end comes from the germline J gene. The rearrangement joins TRBV26 to TRBJ1-6, with TRBD1 matching 10 bases. TRBJ1-6 is annotated as an ORF whose role is uncertain. The CDR3 contains 15 residues. Germline values: CDR1 KGHPV, CDR2 FQNQEV (reference sequence). Germline trimming cut 4 bases from V and 6 bases from J; bases unmatched to any gene: 3. The CDR3 here is CASSPTGGSNSPLYF. CDR3 DNA, as far as it was read: TGTGCCAGCAGTCCGACAGGGGGCTCTAATTCGCCCCTCTAC.

Comments on this clone: All gene names here are mouse names. The CDR3 end falls 1 residue outside the read, so it is completed with the germline J gene. This chain joins TRBV19 and TRBJ1-2; D is unresolved. V gave up 0 bases and J gave up 0 bases, with 0 bases separating them. Germline V gene sequence: CDR1 FNHDT, CDR2 SITEND (reference sequence). CDR3 length: 12 residues. The CDR3 spells CASSIANSDYTF. The CDR3 bases that were read are TGTGCCAGCAGTATAGCAAACTCCGACTACACC.

In regard to this clone: Gene names are mouse gene names. The read stops 1 residue short of the end of the CDR3; the missing end is completed from the germline J gene. V usage is TRBV3 and J usage is TRBJ2-3; 8 positions agree with TRBD2. Germline V gene sequence: CDR1 SNHLY, CDR2 FYNGKV (reference sequence). V shed 5 bases, J shed 0 bases, and the junction held 1 base outside the gene matches. This CDR3 has 14 residues. Incomplete CDR3 DNA: TGTGCCAGCAGCAGACTGGGGAGTGCAGAAACGCTGTAT. This encodes CASSRLGSAETLY. The entire CDR3 protein reads CASSRLGSAETLYF.

Worth noting for this clone: Mouse gene names apply. Sequencing ends 1 residue short of the CDR3 end; the germline J gene provides the rest. The V and J genes are TRBV5 and TRBJ1-1; tentatively, D is TRBD1 (6 bases). This CDR3 is 15 amino acids long. CDR1 and CDR2 from the germline V gene are LGHNA and YNLKQL (reference sequence). Trimming stripped 4 bases from V and 0 bases from J, with 12 bases between. CDR3: CASSPLGQANTEVFF. The part of the CDR3 DNA that was read is TGTGCCAGCAGCCCCCTGGGACAAGCAAACACAGAAGTCTTC.

Comment on this clone: The genes and germline here are from mouse. The missing CDR3 end, 1 residue past where the read stops, is filled in from the germline J gene. The chain carries TRBV26 and TRBJ2-3, with a possible D match to TRBD2 (6 bases). This CDR3 comprises 14 residues. CDR1 and CDR2 (germline): KGHPV, FQNQEV (reference sequence). V was trimmed by 0 bases and J by 3 bases, leaving 7 bases between them. CDR3 DNA (partial): TGTGCCAGCAGTCTGTCGTGGGGGGCAGAAACGCTGTAT. As protein: CASSLSWGAETLY. The entire CDR3 is CASSLSWGAETLYF.

On this clone itself: Mouse gene names apply. Sequencing ends 1 residue short of the CDR3 end; the germline J gene provides the rest. The chain links TRBV26 to TRBJ2-4; 10 nucleotides align to TRBD2. CDR3 length: 14 amino acids. Germline V gene sequence: CDR1 KGHPV, CDR2 FQNQEV (reference sequence). After removal of 4 bases from V and 7 bases from J, the junction contained 5 bases not matched to a gene. The part of the CDR3 DNA that was read is TGTGCCAGCAGTCGACTGGGGGGAAGGGACACCTTGTAC. It yields the protein CASSRLGGRDTLY. The CDR3, in full, reads CASSRLGGRDTLYF.

This clone was detected a few times. Each gene name is a mouse one. The sample has other DNA sequences that encode this CDR3 too. The sequenced part of the CDR3 DNA is TGTGCCAGCAGTCCCGGGACAACTAGTGCAGAAACGCTGTAT. This sequence encodes CASSPGTTSAETLY. From start to end, the CDR3 is CASSPGTTSAETLYF. The chain has TRBV26 and TRBJ2-3; TRBD1 is a possible D gene (6 bases). The read terminates 1 residue ahead of where the CDR3 ends, so the germline J gene completes it. The CDR3 consists of 15 residues. Per germline, CDR1 KGHPV and CDR2 FQNQEV (reference sequence). The ends were cut back, 4 bases at V and 0 bases at J, with 11 bases in the middle.

About this clone: Genes and germline are mouse. CDR3: CASSQGGGQNTLYF. The CDR3 bases that were read are TGTGCCAGCAGCCAAGGGGGAGGGCAAAACACCTTGTAC. V gene TRBV5 combines with J gene TRBJ2-4; no firm D call. The CDR3 goes on 1 residue after the read ends, and that part is filled in from the germline J gene. CDR3 length: 14 amino acids. Trimming took 1 base from V and 3 from J, leaving 8 bases between them. Per germline, CDR1 LGHNA and CDR2 YNLKQL (reference sequence).

A remark on this clone: The genes are named according to mouse. The missing CDR3 end, 1 residue past where the read stops, is filled in from the germline J gene. The same CDR3 is also encoded by other DNA sequences in this sample. This chain links TRBV26 with TRBJ1-2; weak D call: TRBD1 (5 bases). Trimming stripped 6 bases from V and 0 bases from J, with 8 bases between. CDR1 and CDR2 (germline): KGHPV, FQNQEV (reference sequence). The CDR3 covers 13 residues. The sequenced CDR3 bases are TGTGCCAGCAGCCCGACAGCAAACTCCGACTACACC. This gives the protein CASSPTANSDYT. Given in full, the CDR3 is CASSPTANSDYTF.

This clone was seen a few times. Gene names and germline refer to mouse. The read gets to within 1 residue of the CDR3 end, and the germline J gene fills in the rest. The chain has TRBV13-3 and TRBJ1-2, with D tentatively TRBD1 (6 bases). Trimming removed 8 bases at V and 1 base at J, with 15 bases between. The CDR3 is 14 amino acids. The V gene's germline CDR1 is NNHDY and CDR2 SYVADS. The CDR3 spells CARSAGQKNSDYTF. Incomplete CDR3 DNA: TGTGCCAGGTCGGCGGGACAAAAAAACTCCGACTACACC.

On this clone: Gene names and germline match the mouse. The sequence runs out 1 residue before the end of the CDR3; the remainder is reconstructed from the germline J gene. The chain is built from TRBV15 and TRBJ2-4; D uncertain. Trimming took off 3 bases at V and 0 bases at J, with 4 bases between the two ends. The germline V gene encodes CDR1 SGHND and CDR2 FRSKSL. The CDR3 has 13 amino acids. The CDR3 reads CASSFSSQNTLYF. The CDR3 DNA, read in part, is TGTGCCAGCAGTTTCAGTAGTCAAAACACCTTGTAC.

Details on this clone: Gene labels here are mouse ones. The read terminates 1 residue before the CDR3 end, so the remaining end is supplied by the germline J gene. The chain combines TRBV3 with TRBJ1-1, with 8 bases fitting TRBD1. Losses at the gene ends were 5 bases for V and 6 bases for J; bases not matched to a gene: 2. CDR3 length equals 12 residues. CDR1 and CDR2 (germline): SNHLY, FYNGKV (reference sequence). CDR3 residues: CASSRDRPEVFF. The sequenced CDR3 bases are TGTGCCAGCAGCAGGGACAGGCCAGAAGTCTTC.

About this clone itself: Gene names are mouse gene names. The CDR3 end falls 1 residue outside the read, so it is completed with the germline J gene. The rearrangement uses TRBV26 and TRBJ1-1, with D maybe TRBD1 (5 bases). Looked up from germline, CDR1 is KGHPV and CDR2 is FQNQEV (reference sequence). CDR3 size: 13 residues. The V gene lost 4 bases and the J gene lost 4 bases, with 10 bases spanning the gap. Partial CDR3 DNA: TGTGCCAGCAGTCCCCCGGGGGGCACAGAAGTCTTC. Amino acids: CASSPPGGTEVF. The full-length CDR3 reads as CASSPPGGTEVFF.

On this clone: Gene names are mouse gene names. From the germline J gene comes the end of the CDR3, since the read stops 1 residue before it. The V call is TRBV26, the J call TRBJ2-5, with D possibly TRBD1 on 5 matching bases. Germline CDR1 reads KGHPV; CDR2 reads FQNQEV (reference sequence). The CDR3 is 14 amino acids. The V end lost 0 bases, the J end lost 6 bases, and 10 bases lay between the germline ends. The CDR3 loop reads CASSLSQGWDTQYF. The covered CDR3 bases are TGTGCCAGCAGTCTGTCTCAGGGATGGGACACCCAGTAC.

Details on this clone: The genes and germline here are from mouse. The missing CDR3 end, 1 residue past where the read stops, is filled in from the germline J gene. The gene calls are TRBV16 and TRBJ1-6; 9 bases fit TRBD1. TRBJ1-6 is filed as an ORF, its function uncertain. V trimming: 3 bases; J trimming: 11 bases; junction bases outside the gene matches: 2. The CDR3 length is 13 residues. CDR1 SGHSA and CDR2 FRNQAP come from the germline V gene. The CDR3 DNA, read in part, is TGTGCAAGCAGCTTGGGACAGGGAGCGCCCCTCTAC. This translates into CASSLGQGAPLY. The full CDR3 protein reads CASSLGQGAPLYF.

As concerns this clone: Gene names refer to mouse genes. The CDR3 goes on 1 residue after the read ends, and that part is filled in from the germline J gene. This rearrangement joins TRBV26 to TRBJ2-5, with 11 bases that match TRBD1. Germline CDR1 reads KGHPV; CDR2 reads FQNQEV (reference sequence). The CDR3 contains 14 residues. With 4 bases clipped from V and 5 bases from J, the junction kept 2 bases outside the gene matches. Partial CDR3 DNA: TGTGCCAGCAGTCCGGGACAGGGGGGAGACACCCAGTAC. It specifies CASSPGQGGDTQY. The CDR3 as a whole reads CASSPGQGGDTQYF.

This clone was seen a handful of times. The genes are named according to mouse. The observed sequence ends 1 residue before the CDR3 terminus, with the missing tail filled in from the germline J gene. V and J are TRBV23 and TRBJ2-3; the table names TRBD1, a call not compared with the DNA. The CDR3 has 17 amino acids. Germline lookup yields CDR1 KGHTA and CDR2 FQNQQP. CDR3: CSSSQSAGGPSAETLYF. The part of the CDR3 DNA that was read is TGCTCCAGCAGTCAATCGGCAGGGGGCCCTAGTGCAGAAACGCTGTAT. Drawing the rest from reference TRBV23 and TRBJ2-3, the complete variable domain is DAAVTQKPRYLIKMKGQEAEMKCIPEKGHTAVFWYQQKQSKELKFLIYFQNQQPLDQIDMVKERFSAVCPSSSLCSLGIRTCEAEDSALYLCSSSQSAGGPSAETLYFGSGTRLTVL.

On this clone itself: The listed genes are named as in mouse. The read falls 1 residue short of the CDR3 end, and the missing part is taken from the germline J gene. The chain has TRBV15 and TRBJ1-3, with 10 bases lining up with TRBD1. Germline V gene data show CDR1 as SGHND and CDR2 as FRSKSL. There are 16 residues in the CDR3. J lost 2 bases, V lost 2 bases, and 3 bases had no gene match. CDR3 DNA, as far as it was read: TGTGCCAGCAGTTTAAAGGGACAGGGGACTGGAAATACGCTCTAT. Its protein is CASSLKGQGTGNTLY. The CDR3 in full is CASSLKGQGTGNTLYF.

This clone was found a few times. The germline and genes are mouse ones. The CDR3 end falls 1 residue outside the read, so it is completed with the germline J gene. The chain has TRBV5 and TRBJ2-3; 11 bases agree with TRBD2. Unmatched junction bases numbered 2, after V lost 3 bases and J lost 0 bases. The germline V gene has CDR1 LGHNA and CDR2 YNLKQL (reference sequence). The CDR3 runs 16 residues. CDR3 protein: CASSQDWGVSAETLYF. The sequenced CDR3 bases are TGTGCCAGCAGCCAGGACTGGGGGGTTAGTGCAGAAACGCTGTAT.

In this sample, this clone is medium-sized. The gene names given are mouse names. Read sequence stops 1 residue before the CDR3 end, and the germline J gene provides the missing end. The chain carries TRBV26 and TRBJ2-1; TRBD1 aligns across 7 bases. With 4 bases clipped from V and 7 bases from J, the junction kept 1 base outside the gene matches. The germline gives CDR1 KGHPV, CDR2 FQNQEV (reference sequence). This CDR3 spans 12 amino acids. The part of the CDR3 DNA that was read is TGTGCCAGCAGTCAGGGACAGGCTGAGCAGTTC. Translated, it gives CASSQGQAEQF. The full CDR3 protein reads CASSQGQAEQFF.

About this clone: The listed genes are named as in mouse. CDR3 DNA, as far as it was read: TGCTCCAGCACTCCGGACAATAATGAACAGTAC. Translation: CSSTPDNNEQY. The CDR3 reads in full as CSSTPDNNEQYF. The V and J genes are TRBV23 and TRBJ2-7; TRBD1 was called by the table and not checked on the DNA. The CDR3 goes on 1 residue after the read ends, and that part is filled in from the germline J gene. Germline V gene data show CDR1 as KGHTA and CDR2 as FQNQQP. The CDR3 length is 12 residues.

A remark on this clone: Gene labels here are mouse ones. Other DNA sequences in this specimen translate into the identical CDR3. The CDR3 bases that were read are TGTGCCAGCAGCTTAAACTGGGGGGCAGAAACGCTGTAT. Translation gives CASSLNWGAETLY. The full CDR3 protein is CASSLNWGAETLYF. The chain uses TRBV3 and TRBJ2-3, with 8 bases lining up with TRBD2. The CDR3 end falls 1 residue outside the read, so it is completed with the germline J gene. After removal of 2 bases from V and 3 bases from J, the junction contained 1 base not matched to a gene. Germline lookup yields CDR1 SNHLY and CDR2 FYNGKV (reference sequence). The CDR3 has 14 residues.

Details on this clone: Mouse gene names and germline throughout. Coverage ceases 1 residue before the CDR3 finishes, and the germline J gene fills in the end. J is TRBJ2-5 and V is TRBV14; TRBD1 aligns across 7 bases. The CDR3 has 13 amino acids. The germline V gene encodes CDR1 SGHDT and CDR2 FRDEAV. The J segment lost 5 bases and the V segment lost 1 base, leaving 1 base of the junction unmatched. CDR3 region: CASSFTGVDTQYF. The covered CDR3 bases are TGTGCCAGCAGTTTCACAGGGGTAGACACCCAGTAC. The whole variable domain, remainder taken from reference TRBV14 and TRBJ2-5, is EAGVTQSPRYAVLQEGQAVSFWCDPISGHDTLYWYQQPRDQGPQLLVYFRDEAVIDNSQLPSDRFSAVRPKGTNSTLKIQSAKQGDTATYLCASSFTGVDTQYFGPGTRLLVL.

Details on this clone: Genes and germline come from the mouse. Partial CDR3 DNA: TGTGCCAGCGGTGACTGGGGGGGCGCGACCGGGCAGCTCTAC. Translating it yields CASGDWGGATGQLY. The full CDR3 protein reads CASGDWGGATGQLYF. The rearrangement joins TRBV13-2 to TRBJ2-2, with 10 nucleotides matching TRBD2. The sequenced fragment ends 1 residue before the CDR3 boundary, so the rest is inferred from the germline J gene. The CDR3 totals 15 residues. The V segment lost 2 bases and the J segment 5 bases; nucleotides outside the gene matches: 3. Germline V gene lookup returns CDR1 NNHNN and CDR2 SYGAGS (reference sequence).